What follows are 3 T cell receptor beta chains derived from one specimen sequenced in a study of blood T cell repertoires in COVID-19 (dated by TCRdb to 2018 to 2020). The library came from the immunoSEQ multiplex PCR assay. Entries here come from immuneACCESS through TCRdb and include only in-frame sequences with V and J called. Some clones fail to appear in such tables; in the studies checked, an unresolved V gene covers under half of the shortfall, and the cause of the remainder is unknown. This sample holds about 260,000 clones; over 80% were observed only once. Over 0.85% of the sample is taken by the ten largest. The source material was PBMCs or T cells enriched from blood (not recorded which). These receptors were taken from a man aged 45-65 years who had been exposed to COVID-19.

DNA for the CDR3: TGTGCCACCAGTGATCCGGGGGAGGGTTACGAGCAGTACTTC. This translates into CATSDPGEGYEQYF. The genes are TRBV24-1 and TRBJ2-7; TRBD2 matches at 7 bases. V lost 3 bases and J lost 4; bases outside the gene matches: 5. The CDR3 is made up of 14 amino acids. The V gene's germline CDR1 is KGHDR and CDR2 SFDVKD.

V usage is TRBV5-1 and J usage is TRBJ2-7, with D uncertain. CDR1 is SGHRS, CDR2 YFSETQ, per germline. V lost 0 bases and J lost 3, with 10 bases in between. The CDR3 extends over 14 amino acids. CDR3 protein: CASSLGEVGYEQYV. CDR3 nucleotides: TGCGCCAGCAGCTTGGGAGAAGTCGGCTACGAGCAGTACGTC.

The rearrangement uses TRBV9 and TRBJ1-1; TRBD1 might be the D (5 bases). CDR3 length equals 15 residues. The germline V gene encodes CDR1 SGDLS and CDR2 YYNGEE. V was cut by 4 bases and J by 2 bases, with 15 bases left in between. CDR3 nucleotide sequence: TGTGCCAGCAGCCCGCGACAGTTGATCAACACTGAAGCTTTCTTT. Amino acid sequence: CASSPRQLINTEAFF. Full variable domain (rest looked up from reference TRBV9 and TRBJ1-1): DSGVTQTPKHLITATGQRVTLRCSPRSGDLSVYWYQQSLDQGLQFLIQYYNGEERAKGNILERFSAQQFPDLHSELNLSSLELGDSALYFCASSPRQLINTEAFFGQGTRLTVV.